A selection of T cell receptor beta chains follows, all from one sample in a study of OX40 agonist ivuxolimab in advanced cancers. The method was immunoSEQ multiplex PCR; TCRdb's version includes in-frame clones alone and lacks a portion of them. The table includes tens of thousands of clones, around 93% detected once. The material sequenced was CD4+ or CD8+ T cells sorted from blood, taken in a trial of the OX40 agonist ivuxolimab. Receptor source: an adult with an advanced solid tumor such as melanoma, head and neck, liver or kidney cancer. The CDR3 runs from the conserved cysteine through the conserved F or W. The D gene is left open where the match is weak. Rows may omit the clone size; those that give it use once, few, many or a size class.

CDR3nt,CDR3aa,abundance,d_gene,j_gene,v_gene
TGTGCCAGCAGCGTAGATAACGGGGAGCTGTTTTTT,CASSVDNGELFF,-,-,TRBJ2-2,TRBV9
TGCAGCGTTGGGGACAGATACACTGAAGCTTTCTTT,CSVGDRYTEAFF,-,TRBD1,TRBJ1-1,TRBV29-1
TGCGCCAGCAGCTTGGAGGTTTTGGGAGCGGACGAGCAGTACTTC,CASSLEVLGADEQYF,-,-,TRBJ2-7,TRBV5-1
TGTGCCAGCAACGGGGGTAGCTCCTACGAGCAGTACTTC,CASNGGSSYEQYF,-,-,TRBJ2-7,TRBV2
TGTGCCAGCAGTTCAGGGGTAAAGCAGTACTTC,CASSSGVKQYF,once,-,TRBJ2-7,TRBV27
TGTGCCAGCAGTTACTCGAGATCGTACAATGAGCAGTTCTTC,CASSYSRSYNEQFF,-,-,TRBJ2-1,TRBV6-5
TGTGCCAGCAGCTTAAATACAGGGGTGAACGAGCAGTACTTC,CASSLNTGVNEQYF,-,TRBD1,TRBJ2-7,TRBV7-9
TGTGCCAGCAGCTTATACGGATACTCCTACAATGAGCAGTTCTTC,CASSLYGYSYNEQFF,once,-,TRBJ2-1,TRBV13
TGCAGCGTTGAACTAGCGGGAGGGCCCATCTGTTACGAGCAGTACTTC,CSVELAGGPICYEQYF,-,TRBD2,TRBJ2-7,TRBV29-1
TGTGCCAGCAGTTTAGGGGTAATCCCCTCCGAGCAGTACTTC,CASSLGVIPSEQYF,-,-,TRBJ2-7,TRBV28
TGTGCCAGCAGCGTAGACCAGGGTTCCACCTACGAGCAGTACTTC,CASSVDQGSTYEQYF,-,-,TRBJ2-7,TRBV9
TGCAGCGTTGAAACAGGGTCGGCCGGGGAGCTGTTTTTT,CSVETGSAGELFF,-,-,TRBJ2-2,TRBV29-1
TGTGCCAGTACCAGCTATGGGACAGATAATCAGCCCCAGCATTTT,CASTSYGTDNQPQHF,few,TRBD1,TRBJ1-5,TRBV19
TGTGCCAGCAGTTGGCGGTCCTACGAGCAGTACTTC,CASSWRSYEQYF,-,-,TRBJ2-7,TRBV6-1
TGTGCCAGCAGCCCACGGACAGGGAGGGGCTACACCTTC,CASSPRTGRGYTF,-,TRBD1,TRBJ1-2,TRBV7-6
TGTGCCATCAGTGTGAGCGAAGGGGGGCCACAAGAGACCCAGTACTTC,CAISVSEGGPQETQYF,-,-,TRBJ2-5,TRBV10-3
TGTGCCATCAGTGAGCCGAGCGGCTTGAACACTGAAGCTTTCTTT,CAISEPSGLNTEAFF,-,-,TRBJ1-1,TRBV10-3
TGCGCCAGCAGCCAAGAGTATGTGGGACACAATGAGCAGTTCTTC,CASSQEYVGHNEQFF,once,-,TRBJ2-1,TRBV4-3
TGTGCCAGTAGTATAGCTGTCTCTGGAAACACCATATATTTT,CASSIAVSGNTIYF,-,-,TRBJ1-3,TRBV19